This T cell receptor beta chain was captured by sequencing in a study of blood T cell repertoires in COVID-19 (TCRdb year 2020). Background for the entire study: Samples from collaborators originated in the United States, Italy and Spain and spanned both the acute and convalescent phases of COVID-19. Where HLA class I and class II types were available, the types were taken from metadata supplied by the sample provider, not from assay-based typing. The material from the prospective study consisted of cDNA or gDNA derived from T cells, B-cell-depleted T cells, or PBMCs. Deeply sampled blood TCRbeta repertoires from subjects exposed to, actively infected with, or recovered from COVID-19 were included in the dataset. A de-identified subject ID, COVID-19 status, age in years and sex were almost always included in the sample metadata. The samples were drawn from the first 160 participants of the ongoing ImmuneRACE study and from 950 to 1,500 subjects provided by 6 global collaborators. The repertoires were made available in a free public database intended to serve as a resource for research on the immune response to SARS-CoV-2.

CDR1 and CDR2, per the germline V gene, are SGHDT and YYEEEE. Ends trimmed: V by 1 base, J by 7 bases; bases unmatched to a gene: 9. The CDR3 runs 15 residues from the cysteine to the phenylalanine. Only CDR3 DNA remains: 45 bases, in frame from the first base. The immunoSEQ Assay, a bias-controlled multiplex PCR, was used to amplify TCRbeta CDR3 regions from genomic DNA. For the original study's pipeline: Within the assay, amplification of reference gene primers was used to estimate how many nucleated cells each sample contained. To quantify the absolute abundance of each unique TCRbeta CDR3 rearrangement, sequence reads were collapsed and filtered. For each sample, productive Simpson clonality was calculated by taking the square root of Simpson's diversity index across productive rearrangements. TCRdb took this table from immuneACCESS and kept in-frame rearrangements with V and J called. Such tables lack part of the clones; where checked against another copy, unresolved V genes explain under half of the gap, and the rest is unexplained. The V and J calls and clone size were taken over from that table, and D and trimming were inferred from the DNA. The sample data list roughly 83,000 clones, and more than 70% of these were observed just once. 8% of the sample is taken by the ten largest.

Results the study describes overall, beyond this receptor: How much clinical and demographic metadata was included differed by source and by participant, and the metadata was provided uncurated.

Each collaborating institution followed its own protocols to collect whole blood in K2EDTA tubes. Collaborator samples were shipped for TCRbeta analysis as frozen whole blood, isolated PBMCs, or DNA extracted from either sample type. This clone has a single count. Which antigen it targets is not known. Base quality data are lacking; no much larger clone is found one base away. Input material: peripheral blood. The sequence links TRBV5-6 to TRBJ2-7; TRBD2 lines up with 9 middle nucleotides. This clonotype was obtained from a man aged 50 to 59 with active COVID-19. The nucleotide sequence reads TGTGCCAGCAGCTTGTCTTTAGCGGGAGTGGGAGAGCAGTACTTC. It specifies CASSLSLAGVGEQYF.